This T cell receptor (beta chain) was obtained from a study of T cells after yellow fever vaccination. The study, taken as a whole, reports: Although most clonotypes did not, a small share appeared in both CD4 and CD8 compartments.

The authors made TCR cDNA by 5'RACE template switching, adding a universal primer site and UMIs. TCRdb reprocessed the 5' RACE reads with MiXCR, giving one entry per CDR3 protein. The repertoire holds approximately 69,000 distinct CDR3 sequences, with approximately 5% as singletons. Germline CDR1 SNHLY, CDR2 FYNNEI. This CDR3 has 14 residues. This clonotype was picked up many times. What it binds is not known. This rearrangement joins TRBV2 to TRBJ1-5, with a possible D match to TRBD1 (6 bases). The sample here was CD4+ T cells sorted from PBMCs, taken roughly 14 days after the first yellow fever vaccination. The receptor comes from a man in his late teens or twenties who received the YFV17D yellow fever vaccine. In DNA form, the CDR3 reads TGTACCAACCGGGGCAGGGGTAGCAATCAGCCCCAGCATTTT. Encoded protein: CTNRGRGSNQPQHF.